This T cell receptor beta chain was sequenced during a study of T-cell reconstitution after alpha-beta-depleted transplantation in children. Construction of the TCRbeta library involved unique molecular identifiers. TCRdb processed the PCR reads anew with MiXCR; each CDR3 protein has one entry. The repertoire holds 500,000 to 600,000 distinct CDR3 sequences, with around 19% as singletons. This clonotype was detected many times. Germline CDR1 reads SQVTM; CDR2 reads ANQGSEA. The ends were cut back, 6 bases at V and 1 base at J, with 10 bases in the middle. The CDR3 runs to 12 residues. This receptor was obtained from a human donor who donated a stem cell graft to a child with acute lymphoblastic leukemia. V usage is TRBV29-1 and J usage is TRBJ2-7, with D perhaps assigned TRBD1 or TRBD2 (5 bases each). The sequencing used PBMCs from the stem cell graft donor, collected from the stem cell graft. This CDR3 reads CSVRDGSYEQYF. The CDR3 coding sequence is TGCAGCGTCCGGGACGGATCCTACGAGCAGTACTTC.